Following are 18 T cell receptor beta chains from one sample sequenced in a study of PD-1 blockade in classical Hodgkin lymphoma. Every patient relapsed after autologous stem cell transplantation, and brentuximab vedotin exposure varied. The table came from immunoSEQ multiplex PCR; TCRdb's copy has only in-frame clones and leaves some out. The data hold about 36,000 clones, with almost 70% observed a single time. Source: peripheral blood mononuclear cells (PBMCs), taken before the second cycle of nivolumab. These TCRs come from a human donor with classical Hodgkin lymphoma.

CDR3 protein: CASSESLPTGYNGELFF. CDR3 bases: TGTGCCAGCAGTGAAAGTCTCCCGACTGGTTATAACGGGGAGCTGTTTTTT. The rearrangement links TRBV2 to TRBJ2-2; D not certain. Trimming took 2 bases from V and 7 from J, leaving 20 bases between them. The germline CDR1 and CDR2 sequences are SNHLY and FYNNEI. The CDR3 runs to 17 residues. The full variable domain, rest sourced from reference TRBV2 and TRBJ2-2, is EPEVTQTPSHQVTQMGQEVILRCVPISNHLYFYWYRQILGQKVEFLVSFYNNEISEKSEIFDDQFSVERPDGSNFTLKIRSTKLEDSAMYFCASSESLPTGYNGELFFGEGSRLTVL.

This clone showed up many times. In nucleotides, the CDR3 is TGTGCCAGCAGCTTAGGGGGGACAGCTCAAGAGACCCAGTACTTC. It specifies CASSLGGTAQETQYF. The genes are TRBV7-7 and TRBJ2-5; 7 nucleotides match TRBD1. Germline lookup yields CDR1 SSHAT and CDR2 FNYEAQ (reference sequence). This CDR3 region has 15 residues. J gave up 2 bases and V 1 base, and 4 bases lay outside the gene matches.

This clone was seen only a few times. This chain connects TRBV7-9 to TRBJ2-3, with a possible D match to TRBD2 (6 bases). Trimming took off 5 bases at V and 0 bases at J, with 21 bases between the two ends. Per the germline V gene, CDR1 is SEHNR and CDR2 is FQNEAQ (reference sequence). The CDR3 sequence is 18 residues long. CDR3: CASSPSESASVSTDTQYF. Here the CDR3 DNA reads TGTGCCAGCAGCCCCTCCGAGTCGGCTAGCGTTAGCACAGATACGCAGTATTTT. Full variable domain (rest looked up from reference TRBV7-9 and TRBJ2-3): DTGVSQNPRHKITKRGQNVTFRCDPISEHNRLYWYRQTLGQGPEFLTYFQNEAQLEKSRLLSDRFSAERPKGSFSTLEIQRTEQGDSAMYLCASSPSESASVSTDTQYFGPGTRLTVL.

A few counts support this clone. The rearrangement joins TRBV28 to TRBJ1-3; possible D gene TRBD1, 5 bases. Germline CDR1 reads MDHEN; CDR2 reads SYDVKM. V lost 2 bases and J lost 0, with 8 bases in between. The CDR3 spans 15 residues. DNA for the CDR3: TGTGCCAGCAGTTTACAGGGAGCCTCTGGAAACACCATATATTTT. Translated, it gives CASSLQGASGNTIYF.

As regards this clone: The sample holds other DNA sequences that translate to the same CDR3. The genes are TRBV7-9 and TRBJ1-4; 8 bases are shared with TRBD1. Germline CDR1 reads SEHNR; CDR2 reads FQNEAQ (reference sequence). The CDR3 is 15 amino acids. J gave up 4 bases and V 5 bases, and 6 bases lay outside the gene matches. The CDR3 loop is CASSPDRGGNEKLFF. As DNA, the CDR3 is TGTGCCAGCAGCCCCGACAGGGGTGGTAATGAAAAACTGTTTTTT.

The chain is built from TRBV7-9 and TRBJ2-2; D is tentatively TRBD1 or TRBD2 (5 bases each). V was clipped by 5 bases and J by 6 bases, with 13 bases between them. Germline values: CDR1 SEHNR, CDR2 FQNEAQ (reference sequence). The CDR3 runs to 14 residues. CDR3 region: CASSQMGVAGELFF. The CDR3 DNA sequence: TGTGCCAGCAGCCAAATGGGGGTGGCCGGGGAGCTGTTTTTT. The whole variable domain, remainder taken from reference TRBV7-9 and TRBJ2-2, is DTGVSQNPRHKITKRGQNVTFRCDPISEHNRLYWYRQTLGQGPEFLTYFQNEAQLEKSRLLSDRFSAERPKGSFSTLEIQRTEQGDSAMYLCASSQMGVAGELFFGEGSRLTVL.

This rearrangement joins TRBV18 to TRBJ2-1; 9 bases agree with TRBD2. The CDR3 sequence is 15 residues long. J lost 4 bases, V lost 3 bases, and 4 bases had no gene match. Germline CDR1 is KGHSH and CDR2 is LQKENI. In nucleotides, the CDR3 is TGTGCCAGCTCACCCCCTAGCGGGACGTACAATGAGCAGTTCTTC. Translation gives CASSPPSGTYNEQFF.

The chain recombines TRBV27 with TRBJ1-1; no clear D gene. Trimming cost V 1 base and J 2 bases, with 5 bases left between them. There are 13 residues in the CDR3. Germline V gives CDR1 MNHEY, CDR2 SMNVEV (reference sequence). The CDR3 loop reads CASSLYRNTEAFF. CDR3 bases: TGTGCCAGCAGTTTATACAGAAACACTGAAGCTTTCTTT.

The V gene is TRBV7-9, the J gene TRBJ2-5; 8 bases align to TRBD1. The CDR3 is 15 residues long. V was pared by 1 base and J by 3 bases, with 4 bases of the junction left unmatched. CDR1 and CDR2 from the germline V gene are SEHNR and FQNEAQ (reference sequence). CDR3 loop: CASSLGTGWKETQYF. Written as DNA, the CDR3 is TGTGCCAGCAGCTTAGGGACAGGGTGGAAAGAGACCCAGTACTTC.

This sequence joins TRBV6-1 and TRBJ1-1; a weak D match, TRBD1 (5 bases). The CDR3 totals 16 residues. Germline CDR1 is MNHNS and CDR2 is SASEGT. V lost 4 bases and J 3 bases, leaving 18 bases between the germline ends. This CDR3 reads CASSARAGPTYTEAFF. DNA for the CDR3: TGTGCCAGCAGTGCTCGGGCAGGGCCTACTTACACTGAAGCTTTCTTT.

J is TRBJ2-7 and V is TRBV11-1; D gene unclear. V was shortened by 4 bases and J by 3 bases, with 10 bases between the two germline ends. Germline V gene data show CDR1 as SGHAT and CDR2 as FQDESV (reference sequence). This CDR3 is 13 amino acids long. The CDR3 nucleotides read TGTGCCAGCAGCTCGTCCCCAAGCTACGAGCAGTACTTC. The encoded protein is CASSSSPSYEQYF.

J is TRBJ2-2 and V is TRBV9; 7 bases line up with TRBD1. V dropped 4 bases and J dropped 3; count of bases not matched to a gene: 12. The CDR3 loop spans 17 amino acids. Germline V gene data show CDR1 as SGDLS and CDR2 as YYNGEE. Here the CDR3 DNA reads TGTGCCAGCAGCCCGACCGACAGGGAAGCACACACCGGGGAGCTGTTTTTT. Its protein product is CASSPTDREAHTGELFF.

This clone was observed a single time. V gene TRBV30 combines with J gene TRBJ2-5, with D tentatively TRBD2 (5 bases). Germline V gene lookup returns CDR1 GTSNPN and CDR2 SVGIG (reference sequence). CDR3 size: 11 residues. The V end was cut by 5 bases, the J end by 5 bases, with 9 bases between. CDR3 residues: CAWASLETQYF. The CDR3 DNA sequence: TGTGCCTGGGCTAGCCTTGAGACCCAGTACTTC.

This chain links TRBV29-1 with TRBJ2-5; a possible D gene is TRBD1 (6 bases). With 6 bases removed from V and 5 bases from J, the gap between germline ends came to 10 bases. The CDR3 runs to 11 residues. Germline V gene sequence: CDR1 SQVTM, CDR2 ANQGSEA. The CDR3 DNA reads TGCAGCGTGAGGACAGCGGAGACCCAGTACTTC. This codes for CSVRTAETQYF.

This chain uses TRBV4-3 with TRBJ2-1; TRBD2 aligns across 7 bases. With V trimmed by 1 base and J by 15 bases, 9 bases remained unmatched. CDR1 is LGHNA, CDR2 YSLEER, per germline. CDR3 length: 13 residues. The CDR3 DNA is TGCGCCAGCAGCCAAGGTCCGGGAGGACTACCGTTCTTC. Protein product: CASSQGPGGLPFF.

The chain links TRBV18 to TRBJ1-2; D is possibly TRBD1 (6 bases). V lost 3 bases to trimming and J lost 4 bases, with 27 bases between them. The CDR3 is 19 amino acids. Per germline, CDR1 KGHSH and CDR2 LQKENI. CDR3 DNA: TGTGCCAGCTCACCTAGGCCCCGGGACACCCCGTCGGTTAGCTATGGCTACACCTTC. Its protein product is CASSPRPRDTPSVSYGYTF. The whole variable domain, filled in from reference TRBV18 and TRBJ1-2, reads NAGVMQNPRHLVRRRGQEARLRCSPMKGHSHVYWYRQLPEEGLKFMVYLQKENIIDESGMPKERFSAEFPKEGPSILRIQQVVRGDSAAYFCASSPRPRDTPSVSYGYTFGSGTRLTVV.

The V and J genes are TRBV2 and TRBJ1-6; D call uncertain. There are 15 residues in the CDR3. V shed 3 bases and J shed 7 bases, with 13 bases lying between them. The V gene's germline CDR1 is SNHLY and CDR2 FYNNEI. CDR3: CASSELRTANSPLHF. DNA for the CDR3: TGTGCCAGCAGTGAGCTCAGGACCGCGAATTCACCCCTCCACTTT.

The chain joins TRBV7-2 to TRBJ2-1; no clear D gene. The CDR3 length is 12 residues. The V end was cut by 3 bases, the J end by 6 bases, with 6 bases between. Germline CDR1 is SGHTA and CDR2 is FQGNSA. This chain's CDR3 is CASSLLTNEQFF. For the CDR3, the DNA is TGTGCCAGCAGCTTGTTAACCAATGAGCAGTTCTTC.